This T cell receptor beta chain was sequenced in a study of blood T cell repertoires in COVID-19. In the authors' methods: How many nucleated cells were present was estimated from reference gene primer amplification. Using immunoSEQ multiplex PCR, the repertoire was profiled, and TCRdb retains in-frame clones only, with some absent. D and trimming come from the DNA, and the V and J calls and clone size come from that table. Seen here are 150,000 to 200,000 clones, roughly 84% observed once, and the top ten hold nearly 15%. V lost 0 bases, J lost 2 bases, and 8 bases stayed unmatched. Looked up from germline, CDR1 is MGHRA and CDR2 is YSYEKL. The CDR3 is 20 amino acids. Cohort assignment relied on participant-reported clinical history. Two consecutive negative NP/OP PCR tests, clearance, or resolved symptoms defined Cohort 3 recovery.

The rearrangement joins TRBV4-1 to TRBJ2-6; TRBD1 agrees at 12 bases. The TCR was taken from a man over 45 who had recovered from COVID-19. The sequenced sample was PBMCs or T cells enriched from blood (not recorded which). CDR3 protein: CASSQDKGDRGRAGANVLTF. DNA for the CDR3: TGCGCCAGCAGCCAAGATAAGGGGGACAGGGGGCGTGCTGGGGCCAACGTCCTGACTTTC.